The entry below describes one T cell receptor (beta chain). Its antigen is undetermined. Molecular barcoding with unique molecular identifiers was used for the TCRbeta library. TCRdb reprocessed the PCR reads with MiXCR, giving one entry per CDR3 protein. The table lists 610,000 or so distinct CDR3 sequences, 27% of them singletons, with 36% in the top ten. The sample is drawn from a study of T-cell reconstitution after alpha-beta-depleted transplantation in children. V trimming: 5 bases; J trimming: 5 bases; junction bases outside the gene matches: 4. Germline V gives CDR1 MNHEY, CDR2 SVGEGT. This CDR3 has 14 residues. Study-level points and caveats: Two months or so post-transplant, alpha-beta T cells reportedly derived from several hundred expanded graft clones. Day-60 TCRbeta diversity that was high in some patients was derived from surviving recipient T cells and thymic progenitors.

The V gene is TRBV6-2 or TRBV6-3, the J gene TRBJ2-7; 12 positions agree with TRBD2. Here the sequenced sample was PBMCs, taken before TCRalphabeta/CD19-depleted stem cell transplant. This sequence originates from a boy in the first two years of life with Wiskott-Aldrich syndrome, due to receive a stem cell transplant. CDR3 sequence reads: CASSARLAGDEQYF. CDR3 in DNA: TGTGCCAGCAGTGCTCGACTAGCGGGAGACGAGCAGTACTTC.